These 9 T cell receptor beta chains share one sample of origin, sequenced in a study of graft-versus-host responses after intestinal transplantation. Which antigens these TCRs recognize remains unknown. The assay was immunoSEQ multiplex PCR, and TCRdb's table has in-frame clones only and misses some. The data hold 90,000 to 95,000 clones, with over 75% observed a single time. The material was unstimulated CD8+ T cells sorted from spleen or lymph node cells, obtained before intestinal transplant. These receptors were obtained from a human donor who received an intestinal transplant.

This chain connects TRBV4-1 to TRBJ2-1, with 9 bases matching TRBD1. The J segment lost 6 bases and the V segment lost 0 bases, leaving 6 bases of the junction unmatched. The CDR3 totals 16 residues. Germline CDR1 is MGHRA and CDR2 is YSYEKL. The CDR3 reads CASSQDPQGQGNEQFF. Written as DNA, the CDR3 is TGCGCCAGCAGCCAAGATCCTCAGGGACAGGGCAATGAGCAGTTCTTC.

CDR3 coding DNA: TGCAGCGTTGGGGACCGGGACAGGGGGTCCTATGGCTACACCTTC. It specifies CSVGDRDRGSYGYTF. The genes are TRBV29-1 and TRBJ1-2; 11 bases align to TRBD1. The CDR3 length is 15 residues. In germline, CDR1 is SQVTM, CDR2 ANQGSEA. The trim removed 4 bases at V and 4 bases at J, leaving 8 bases unmatched.

Concerning this clone itself: This sample also contains other DNA sequences that code for the same CDR3. This chain links TRBV15 with TRBJ2-7; no clear D. CDR1 and CDR2 (germline): LNHNV, YYDKDF (reference sequence). The CDR3 totals 13 residues. The V gene lost 4 bases and the J gene lost 3 bases, with 10 bases spanning the gap. CDR3 DNA: TGTGCCACCAGCATGGGCAGAATCTACGAGCAGTACTTC. Amino acid sequence: CATSMGRIYEQYF.

The V call is TRBV6-6, the J call TRBJ1-5; TRBD1 is a possible D gene (5 bases). There are 13 residues in the CDR3. CDR1 and CDR2 from the germline V gene are MNHNY and SVGAGI (reference sequence). Trimming pared 6 bases from V and 5 bases from J, leaving 11 bases between. The CDR3 region has the DNA TGTGCCAGCAGGTACGACAGTTATCAGCCCCAGCATTTT. Translating gives CASRYDSYQPQHF.

V gene TRBV9 combines with J gene TRBJ2-3; 10 positions agree with TRBD2. Germline V gene sequence: CDR1 SGDLS, CDR2 YYNGEE. The CDR3 loop spans 15 amino acids. Losses at the gene ends were 0 bases for V and 3 bases for J; bases not matched to a gene: 1. The DNA for the CDR3 is TGTGCCAGCAGCGTAGCAGCGGGAGGGACAGATACGCAGTATTTT. As protein: CASSVAAGGTDTQYF.

J is TRBJ2-3 and V is TRBV10-3; D possibly corresponds to TRBD1 (6 bases). Germline V gene sequence: CDR1 ENHRY, CDR2 SYGVKD. V shed 4 bases and J shed 3 bases, with 26 bases lying between them. The CDR3 extends over 19 amino acids. The CDR3 protein is CAISVAVVPTGSGTDTQYF. For the CDR3, the DNA is TGTGCCATCAGTGTGGCGGTGGTACCTACAGGGAGTGGGACAGATACGCAGTATTTT.

This rearrangement joins TRBV11-2 to TRBJ2-3; weak D call: TRBD1 (7 bases). The CDR3 has 15 residues. Germline values: CDR1 SGHAT, CDR2 FQNNGV. The ends were cut back, 6 bases at V and 2 bases at J, with 15 bases in the middle. The CDR3 here is CASREGTADTDTQYF. DNA for the CDR3: TGTGCCAGCAGGGAGGGGACAGCGGACACAGATACGCAGTATTTT.

In its sample, this clone was seen once. The rearrangement joins TRBV5-1 to TRBJ2-7, with D possibly matching TRBD2 (6 bases). Germline values: CDR1 SGHRS, CDR2 YFSETQ. The CDR3 runs to 16 residues. Trimming cost V 2 bases and J 2 bases, with 17 bases left between them. Here the CDR3 DNA reads TGCGCCAGCAGCTTTGGTGTCGGGGGTCAGGCCTACGAGCAGTACTTC. Amino acids: CASSFGVGGQAYEQYF.

V is TRBV27 and J is TRBJ2-1, with TRBD2 matching 13 bases. Trimming removed 6 bases from V and 9 bases from J; junction bases left unmatched: 14. The CDR3 runs to 17 residues. Per germline, CDR1 MNHEY and CDR2 SMNVEV (reference sequence). Written as DNA, the CDR3 is TGTGCCAGCAGCCCAGTTCTAGGACTAGCGGGAGTTGGTGAGCAGTTCTTC. Its protein product is CASSPVLGLAGVGEQFF.